This T cell receptor (beta chain) appears in the sequencing data of a study of cytomegalovirus exposure and HLA in healthy donors. Primers included in the PCR were 60 Vbeta and 13 Jbeta primers. Some clones are missing from TCRdb's copy, which holds only in-frame ones; the method was immunoSEQ multiplex PCR. The sample includes about 150,000 clones, 79% of them seen just once. The J segment lost 3 bases and the V segment lost 3 bases, leaving 1 base of the junction unmatched. Germline V gene lookup returns CDR1 SEHNR and CDR2 FQNEAQ (reference sequence). There are 13 residues in the CDR3. Findings of the study overall: According to a later analysis, donors in an Asian-associated ancestry cluster reportedly had fewer N-insertions than the approximately 620-donor mean.

Details on this clone: What it recognizes is unknown.

The chain couples TRBV7-9 to TRBJ1-2; 7 positions agree with TRBD1. Sequences were obtained from PBMCs. The receptor's source is a man between 45 and 60 years old in good health and CMV-seropositive. The CDR3 coding sequence is TGTGCCAGCAGCTTGGGACAGCACTATGGCTACACCTTC. Translating it yields CASSLGQHYGYTF.